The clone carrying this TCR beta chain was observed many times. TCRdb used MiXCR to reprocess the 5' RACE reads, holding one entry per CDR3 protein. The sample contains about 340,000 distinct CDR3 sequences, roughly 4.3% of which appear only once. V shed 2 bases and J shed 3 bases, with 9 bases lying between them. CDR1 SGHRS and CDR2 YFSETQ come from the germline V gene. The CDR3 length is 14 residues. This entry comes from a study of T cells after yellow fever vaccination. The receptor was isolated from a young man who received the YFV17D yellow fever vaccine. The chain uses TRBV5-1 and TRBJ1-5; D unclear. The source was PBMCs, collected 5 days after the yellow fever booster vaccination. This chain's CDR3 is CASSLPANNQPQHF. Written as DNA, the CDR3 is TGCGCCAGCAGCTTACCCGCCAACAATCAGCCCCAGCATTTT. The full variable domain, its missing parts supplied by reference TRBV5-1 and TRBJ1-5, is KAGVTQTPRYLIKTRGQQVTLSCSPISGHRSVSWYQQTPGQGLQFLFEYFSETQRNKGNFPGRFSGRQFSNSRSEMNVSTLELGDSALYLCASSLPANNQPQHFGDGTRLSIL.